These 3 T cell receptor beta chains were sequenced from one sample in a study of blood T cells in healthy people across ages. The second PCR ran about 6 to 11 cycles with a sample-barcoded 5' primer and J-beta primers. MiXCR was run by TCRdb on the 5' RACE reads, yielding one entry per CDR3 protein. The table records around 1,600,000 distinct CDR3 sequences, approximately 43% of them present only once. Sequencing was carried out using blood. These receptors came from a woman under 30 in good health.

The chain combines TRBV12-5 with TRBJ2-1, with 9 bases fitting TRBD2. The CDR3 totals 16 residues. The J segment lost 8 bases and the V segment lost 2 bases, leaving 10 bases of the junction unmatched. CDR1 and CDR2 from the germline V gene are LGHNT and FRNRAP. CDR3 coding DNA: TGTGCTAGTGGTTTGCCTCTAGCGGGGCGCAGCTATGAGCAGTTCTTC. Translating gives CASGLPLAGRSYEQFF.

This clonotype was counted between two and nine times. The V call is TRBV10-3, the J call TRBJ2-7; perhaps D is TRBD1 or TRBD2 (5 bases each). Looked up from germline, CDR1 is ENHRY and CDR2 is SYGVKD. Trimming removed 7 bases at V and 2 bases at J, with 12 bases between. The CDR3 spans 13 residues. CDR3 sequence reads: CAITRDGTYEQYF. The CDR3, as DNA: TGTGCCATCACTCGGGACGGAACCTACGAGCAGTACTTC.

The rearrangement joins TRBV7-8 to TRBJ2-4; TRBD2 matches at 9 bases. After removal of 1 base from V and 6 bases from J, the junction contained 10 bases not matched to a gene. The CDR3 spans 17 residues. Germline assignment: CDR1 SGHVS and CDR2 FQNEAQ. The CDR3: CASSLVGRGRAGNIQYF. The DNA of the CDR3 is TGTGCCAGCAGCTTAGTGGGGCGCGGGAGGGCCGGAAACATTCAGTACTTC. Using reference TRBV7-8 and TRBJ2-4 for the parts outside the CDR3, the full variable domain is GAGVSQSPRYKVAKRGQDVALRCDPISGHVSLFWYQQALGQGPEFLTYFQNEAQLDKSGLPSDRFFAERPEGSVSTLKIQRTQQEDSAVYLCASSLVGRGRAGNIQYFGAGTRLSVL.